The sequence of this T cell receptor beta chain was determined in a study of T cells after yellow fever vaccination. Study-level points and caveats: Most primary-vaccination clones reappeared after the booster (approximately 95% CD4, 75% to 90% CD8). The bulk population could contribute abundant contaminating clonotypes to FACS-sorted repertoires. Although the secondary response was weaker, it peaked faster, at day 5 versus 15.

5'RACE template switching produced TCR cDNA carrying a universal primer site and UMIs. One entry per CDR3 protein results from TCRdb running MiXCR on the 5' RACE reads. The data contain about 300,000 distinct CDR3 sequences, about 10% of them seen just once; the ten biggest clones take up about 3.7%. Note on this clonotype: The antigen is not known.

Germline V lookup: CDR1 SQVTM, CDR2 ANQGSEA. V was clipped by 6 bases and J by 3 bases, with 14 bases between them. The CDR3 is 13 amino acids. The chain combines TRBV29-1 with TRBJ1-1, with no clear D. The sequence derives from a man between 18 and 29 years old who received the YFV17D yellow fever vaccine. The input for sequencing was CD4+ T cells sorted from PBMCs, taken 5 days after the yellow fever booster vaccination. The CDR3 DNA is TGCAGCGTCGATTCGACGGGGTACACTGAAGCTTTCTTT. This gives the protein CSVDSTGYTEAFF. Looking up the rest from reference TRBV29-1 and TRBJ1-1 gives the full variable domain: SAVISQKPSRDICQRGTSLTIQCQVDSQVTMMFWYRQQPGQSLTLIATANQGSEATYESGFVIDKFPISRPNLTFSTLTVSNMSPEDSSIYLCSVDSTGYTEAFFGQGTRLTVV.